A single sample is the source of the 25 T cell receptor beta chains below, sequenced in a study of blood T cell repertoires in COVID-19. Method: immunoSEQ multiplex PCR; TCRdb's copy keeps in-frame clones and lacks some. The profile covers 200,000 to 250,000 clones, with about 84% appearing a single time and approximately 2% taken by the ten largest. The sample taken for sequencing was PBMCs or T cells enriched from blood (not recorded which). The receptor source for this set is a woman aged 45 to 65 who had recovered from COVID-19.

CDR3 bases: TGTGCCAGCAGCTTGGAGCGGGGCTTCTCTGGAAACACCATATATTTT. Its translation: CASSLERGFSGNTIYF. The chain carries TRBV5-6 and TRBJ1-3, with D possibly being TRBD1 (5 bases). CDR1 and CDR2 (germline): SGHDT, YYEEEE. Trimming pared 0 bases from V and 0 bases from J, leaving 10 bases between. This CDR3 comprises 16 residues.

This clone appeared a few times. The chain couples TRBV6-2 or TRBV6-3 to TRBJ2-2; 7 nucleotides align to TRBD2. Germline assignment: CDR1 MNHEY and CDR2 SVGEGT. J was trimmed by 1 base and V by 5 bases; bases with no gene match: 10. The CDR3 covers 17 residues. As DNA, the CDR3 is TGTGCCAGCAGTCATGAACGGGGACTACAGAACACCGGGGAGCTGTTTTTT. This sequence encodes CASSHERGLQNTGELFF.

The V gene is TRBV5-6, the J gene TRBJ1-2; 9 bases match TRBD1. CDR3 length: 16 residues. The germline gives CDR1 SGHDT, CDR2 YYEEEE. The ends lost 3 bases at V and 1 base at J; junction bases unmatched: 7. Written as DNA, the CDR3 is TGTGCCAGCAGCTCGGGGACAGGGTCTTATAACTATGGCTACACCTTC. Amino acids: CASSSGTGSYNYGYTF.

The chain is built from TRBV2 and TRBJ2-7; D call uncertain. The V end lost 0 bases, the J end lost 6 bases, and 9 bases lay between the germline ends. Germline V lookup: CDR1 SNHLY, CDR2 FYNNEI. The CDR3 is 13 amino acids. CDR3 nucleotides: TGTGCCAGCAGTGAAGCGCGAGTGAGCGAGCAGTACTTC. Its translation: CASSEARVSEQYF.

This chain uses TRBV18 with TRBJ2-5; D possibly corresponds to TRBD1 (6 bases). V was cut by 1 base and J by 0 bases, with 12 bases left in between. Germline V gives CDR1 KGHSH, CDR2 LQKENI. The CDR3 is 16 residues long. The CDR3 sequence is CASSPRTVKYQETQYF. DNA of the CDR3: TGTGCCAGCTCACCACGGACAGTAAAGTACCAAGAGACCCAGTACTTC.

The chain carries TRBV7-9 and TRBJ2-1; 13 bases are a match to TRBD2. This CDR3 spans 16 amino acids. CDR1 is SEHNR, CDR2 FQNEAQ, per germline (reference sequence). Germline trimming cut 0 bases from V and 7 bases from J; bases unmatched to any gene: 3. CDR3 DNA: TGTGCCAGCAGCTTAGCGCGGACTAGCGGGAGTAATGAGCAGTTCTTC. It is translated as CASSLARTSGSNEQFF.

The V and J genes are TRBV10-2 and TRBJ2-1, with 7 bases that match TRBD2. Per the germline V gene, CDR1 is WSHSY and CDR2 is SAAADI. V gave up 8 bases and J gave up 0 bases; unmatched junction bases: 10. This CDR3 is 16 amino acids long. CDR3 region: CASGGSGGSSYNEQFF. CDR3 bases: TGCGCCAGCGGAGGATCGGGCGGGAGCTCCTACAATGAGCAGTTCTTC.

This clone was observed a handful of times. The chain joins TRBV7-2 to TRBJ1-6, with D uncertain. V was clipped by 1 base and J by 8 bases, with 9 bases between them. The CDR3 spans 14 residues. Germline assignment: CDR1 SGHTA and CDR2 FQGNSA. In nucleotides, the CDR3 is TGTGCCAGCAGCTTAGATGGCGGCTATTCACCCCTCCACTTT. It codes for CASSLDGGYSPLHF.

The chain employs TRBV9 and TRBJ2-7; possibly TRBD1 for D (6 bases). The CDR3 totals 15 residues. With 0 bases removed from V and 3 bases from J, the gap between germline ends came to 13 bases. CDR1 and CDR2 (germline): SGDLS, YYNGEE. CDR3 coding DNA: TGTGCCAGCAGCGTAGGGACAGAACAGTTCTACGAGCAGTACTTC. It specifies CASSVGTEQFYEQYF.

The chain has TRBV9 and TRBJ2-1, with TRBD2 matching 10 bases. V was pared by 3 bases and J by 7 bases, with 10 bases of the junction left unmatched. The CDR3 runs 16 residues. Germline V gives CDR1 SGDLS, CDR2 YYNGEE. DNA of the CDR3: TGTGCCAGCAGCGGTAGTATTCTAGCGGGAGTAAATGAGCAGTTCTTC. As protein: CASSGSILAGVNEQFF.

The chain is built from TRBV7-9 and TRBJ1-4, with 7 bases identical to TRBD1. V lost 4 bases and J lost 7; bases outside the gene matches: 9. The CDR3 consists of 15 residues. Germline V CDR1 and CDR2: SEHNR, FQNEAQ (reference sequence). In nucleotides, the CDR3 is TGTGCCAGCAGCTCGCCGACAGGGATGACTGAAAAACTGTTTTTT. Its translation is CASSSPTGMTEKLFF.

This clone was observed a single time. This sequence joins TRBV6-6 and TRBJ1-1; D might be TRBD1 (5 bases). Germline V gene data show CDR1 as MNHNY and CDR2 as SVGAGI (reference sequence). The CDR3 runs 13 residues. The germline V and J ends were trimmed by 9 bases and 6 bases, with 17 bases remaining between them. For the CDR3, the DNA is TGTGCCAGTCTGGATCGACAGTTCCCTGAAGCTTTCTTT. Translation: CASLDRQFPEAFF.

The genes are TRBV19 and TRBJ2-3; 8 nucleotides line up with TRBD1. Germline assignment: CDR1 LNHDA and CDR2 SQIVND (reference sequence). The CDR3 consists of 16 residues. The ends lost 5 bases at V and 4 bases at J; junction bases unmatched: 11. CDR3 amino acids: CASSSSGTGTSDTQYF. The CDR3 DNA sequence: TGTGCCAGTAGTTCCTCCGGGACAGGAACGTCAGATACGCAGTATTTT.

The CDR3, as DNA: TGTGCCAGCAGTTATGCTAATTATCCCCTAGCCAGCTCCTACGAGCAGTACTTC. Its protein is CASSYANYPLASSYEQYF. This rearrangement joins TRBV6-2 or TRBV6-3 to TRBJ2-7, with TRBD2 as a possible D gene (5 bases). The germline gives CDR1 MNHEY, CDR2 SVGEGT. The CDR3 runs to 18 residues. Trimming cost V 3 bases and J 0 bases, with 21 bases left between them.

CDR3: CASSKDRVESPLHF. As DNA, the CDR3 is TGTGCCAGCAGCAAGGACAGGGTTGAATCACCCCTCCACTTT. The genes are TRBV7-2 and TRBJ1-6; 8 bases agree with TRBD1. Germline CDR1 is SGHTA and CDR2 is FQGNSA. The CDR3 extends over 14 amino acids. V lost 5 bases, J lost 10 bases, and 7 bases stayed unmatched.

The chain carries TRBV21-1 and TRBJ2-7; the D call in the table, TRBD1, was not verified against the DNA. TRBV21-1 counts as a pseudogene. CDR3 size: 15 residues. Here the CDR3 reads CASSRGDRGSDEQYF. Written as DNA, the CDR3 is TGTGCCAGCAGCAGGGGGGACAGGGGAAGTGACGAGCAGTACTTC.

The chain recombines TRBV14 with TRBJ1-2; D perhaps matches TRBD1 (5 bases). CDR3 size: 16 residues. Looked up from germline, CDR1 is SGHDN and CDR2 is FVKESK. V lost 4 bases, J lost 8 bases, and 23 bases lay in between. The chain's CDR3 is CASSPAWGGPGGGYTF. CDR3 DNA: TGTGCCAGCAGCCCGGCCTGGGGAGGACCGGGGGGGGGCTACACCTTC.

The chain combines TRBV24-1 with TRBJ2-1, with TRBD2 matching 8 bases. This CDR3 contains 14 residues. Germline trimming cut 11 bases from V and 9 bases from J; bases unmatched to any gene: 14. Germline V CDR1 and CDR2: KGHDR, SFDVKD. The CDR3 reads CASSQAGGLGEQFF. The CDR3 DNA reads as TGTGCCAGTAGCCAGGCGGGAGGTTTGGGTGAGCAGTTCTTC.

The rearrangement uses TRBV6-2 or TRBV6-3 and TRBJ2-7, with D uncertain. Germline V lookup: CDR1 MNHEY, CDR2 SVGEGT. There are 11 residues in the CDR3. Trimming removed 6 bases at V and 9 bases at J, with 12 bases between. CDR3 sequence reads: CASSPGPGQYF. CDR3 sequence (DNA): TGTGCCAGCAGCCCAGGCCCGGGGCAGTACTTC.

The chain employs TRBV30 and TRBJ1-6, with D perhaps matching TRBD1 (6 bases). Trimming took off 0 bases at V and 7 bases at J, with 13 bases between the two ends. Germline lookup yields CDR1 GTSNPN and CDR2 SVGIG (reference sequence). CDR3 length: 15 residues. CDR3 coding DNA: TGTGCCTGGAGTGTGTTAAGGGGGGGCAATTCACCCCTCCACTTT. Amino acid sequence: CAWSVLRGGNSPLHF.

This clone occurred a few times. J is TRBJ1-1 and V is TRBV6-5, with a possible D match to TRBD1 (6 bases). The CDR3 sequence is 14 residues long. The V gene's germline CDR1 is MNHEY and CDR2 SVGAGI. The V end lost 2 bases, the J end lost 6 bases, and 13 bases lay between the germline ends. CDR3 amino acids: CASSYMGARAEAFF. The CDR3 DNA follows: TGTGCCAGCAGTTACATGGGGGCCCGCGCTGAAGCTTTCTTT.

This clone is a singleton in its sample. The chain links TRBV18 to TRBJ2-7; TRBD2 agrees at 8 bases. The germline CDR1 and CDR2 sequences are KGHSH and LQKENI. The CDR3 runs to 13 residues. J lost 3 bases, V lost 3 bases, and 1 base had no gene match. CDR3 sequence: CASSPGTSYEQYF. CDR3 DNA sequence: TGTGCCAGCTCACCCGGGACTAGCTACGAGCAGTACTTC.

The chain is built from TRBV4-1 and TRBJ2-5, with 7 bases that match TRBD1. There are 15 residues in the CDR3. J lost 4 bases, V lost 2 bases, and 7 bases had no gene match. In germline, CDR1 is MGHRA, CDR2 YSYEKL. The CDR3 is CASSQSPHRGETQYF. CDR3 DNA: TGCGCCAGCAGCCAATCCCCCCACAGGGGAGAGACCCAGTACTTC.

In DNA, the CDR3 is TGCGCCAGCTGGGAAGGAGGGCAGTTCTTC. This translates into CASWEGGQFF. This chain uses TRBV10-2 with TRBJ2-1, with D perhaps matching TRBD2 (5 bases). The V gene's germline CDR1 is WSHSY and CDR2 SAAADI. This CDR3 has 10 residues. V was clipped by 8 bases and J by 12 bases, with 11 bases between them.

This chain links TRBV15 with TRBJ2-3, with TRBD2 identical over 13 bases. This CDR3 has 20 amino acids. Germline-derived CDR1 and CDR2 are LNHNV and YYDKDF (reference sequence). J was trimmed by 5 bases and V by 0 bases; bases with no gene match: 14. The CDR3 loop reads CATSRDVGQLAGGLGDTQYF. CDR3 nucleotide sequence: TGTGCCACCAGCAGAGATGTGGGTCAACTAGCGGGGGGGCTAGGAGATACGCAGTATTTT.